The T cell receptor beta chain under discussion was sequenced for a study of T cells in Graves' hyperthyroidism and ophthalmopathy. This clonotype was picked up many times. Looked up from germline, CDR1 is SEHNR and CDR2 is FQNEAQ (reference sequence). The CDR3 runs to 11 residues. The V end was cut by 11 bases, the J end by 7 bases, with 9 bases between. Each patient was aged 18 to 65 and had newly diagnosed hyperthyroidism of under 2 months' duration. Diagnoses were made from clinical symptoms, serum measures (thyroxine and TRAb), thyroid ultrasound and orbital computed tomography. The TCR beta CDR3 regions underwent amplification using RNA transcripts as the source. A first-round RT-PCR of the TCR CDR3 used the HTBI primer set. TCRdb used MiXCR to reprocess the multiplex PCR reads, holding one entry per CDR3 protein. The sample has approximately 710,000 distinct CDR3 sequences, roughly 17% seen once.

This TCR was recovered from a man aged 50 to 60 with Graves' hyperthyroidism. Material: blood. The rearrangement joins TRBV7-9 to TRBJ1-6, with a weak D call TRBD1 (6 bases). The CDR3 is CALGGNSPLHF. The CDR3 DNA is TGTGCCCTAGGGGGGAATTCACCCCTCCACTTT.